This T cell receptor beta chain was identified in a study of cytomegalovirus exposure and HLA in healthy donors. Findings and limits, study-wide: Cytomegalovirus-associated status was assigned to 164 TCR beta chains.

60 Vbeta and 13 Jbeta primers were used in PCR. The protocol was immunoSEQ multiplex PCR, while the TCRdb copy is restricted to in-frame clones and leaves out a portion. The sample lists 100,000 to 150,000 clones, around four fifths seen once, with roughly 20% in the top ten. A word on this clone: Antigen unknown.

Sequencing was done on a sample of PBMCs. The TCR comes from a man aged 18 to 30 in good health and CMV-seropositive.

The CDR3 region is CASSLGTEGQTDTQYF. CDR3 DNA: TGTGCCAGCAGCTTAGGCACGGAGGGACAGACAGATACGCAGTATTTT. The rearrangement uses TRBV11-3 and TRBJ2-3, with D perhaps TRBD1 (7 bases). This CDR3 has 16 residues. Per germline, CDR1 SGHNT and CDR2 YENEEA. The V and J ends lost 1 base and 3 bases respectively, with 14 bases between them.